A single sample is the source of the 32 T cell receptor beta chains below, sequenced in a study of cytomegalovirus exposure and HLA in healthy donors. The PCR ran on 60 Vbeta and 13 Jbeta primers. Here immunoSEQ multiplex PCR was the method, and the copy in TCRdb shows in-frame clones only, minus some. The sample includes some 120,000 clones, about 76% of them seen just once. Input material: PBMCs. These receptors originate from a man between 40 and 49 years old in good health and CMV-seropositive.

The CDR3 nucleotides read TGTGCCAGCAGCCCCAGACAGGGGGCAAGTGCTGGGGCCAACGTCCTGACTTTC. This translates into CASSPRQGASAGANVLTF. The J gene is TRBJ2-6, the V gene TRBV9; TRBD1 matches at 10 bases. The V segment lost 4 bases and the J segment 2 bases; nucleotides outside the gene matches: 9. This CDR3 comprises 18 residues. The germline V gene encodes CDR1 SGDLS and CDR2 YYNGEE.

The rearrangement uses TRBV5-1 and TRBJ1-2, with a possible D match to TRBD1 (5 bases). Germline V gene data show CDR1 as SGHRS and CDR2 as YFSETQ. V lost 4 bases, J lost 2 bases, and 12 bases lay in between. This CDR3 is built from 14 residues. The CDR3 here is CASSPGGGNYGYTF. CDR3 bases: TGCGCCAGCAGCCCCGGGGGGGGGAACTATGGCTACACCTTC.

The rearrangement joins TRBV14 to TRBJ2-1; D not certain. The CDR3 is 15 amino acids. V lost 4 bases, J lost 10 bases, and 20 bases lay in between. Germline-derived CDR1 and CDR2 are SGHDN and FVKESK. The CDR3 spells CASSLRGQGGAEQFF. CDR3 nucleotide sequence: TGTGCCAGCAGCCTCCGCGGTCAAGGCGGTGCGGAGCAGTTCTTC.

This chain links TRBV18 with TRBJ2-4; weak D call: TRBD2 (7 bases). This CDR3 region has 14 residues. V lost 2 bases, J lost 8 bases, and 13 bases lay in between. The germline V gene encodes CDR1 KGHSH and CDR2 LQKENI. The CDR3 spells CASSPGGAMDIQYF. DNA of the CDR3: TGTGCCAGCTCACCAGGGGGGGCTATGGACATTCAGTACTTC.

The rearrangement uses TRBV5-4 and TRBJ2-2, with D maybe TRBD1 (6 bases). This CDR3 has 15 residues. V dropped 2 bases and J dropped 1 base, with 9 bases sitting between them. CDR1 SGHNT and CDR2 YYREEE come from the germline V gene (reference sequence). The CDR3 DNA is TGTGCCAGCAGCTTTCAGGGGAAGAACACCGGGGAGCTGTTTTTT. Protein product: CASSFQGKNTGELFF. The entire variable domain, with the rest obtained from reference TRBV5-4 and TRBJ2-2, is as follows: ETGVTQSPTHLIKTRGQQVTLRCSSQSGHNTVSWYQQALGQGPQFIFQYYREEENGRGNFPPRFSGLQFPNYSSELNVNALELDDSALYLCASSFQGKNTGELFFGEGSRLTVL.

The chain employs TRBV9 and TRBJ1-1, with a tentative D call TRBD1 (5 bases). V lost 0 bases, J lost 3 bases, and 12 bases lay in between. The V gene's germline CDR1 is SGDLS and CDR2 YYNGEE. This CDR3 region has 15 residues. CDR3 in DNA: TGTGCCAGCAGCGTAGATGGGGCACGCGACACTGAAGCTTTCTTT. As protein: CASSVDGARDTEAFF. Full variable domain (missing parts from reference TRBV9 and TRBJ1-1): DSGVTQTPKHLITATGQRVTLRCSPRSGDLSVYWYQQSLDQGLQFLIQYYNGEERAKGNILERFSAQQFPDLHSELNLSSLELGDSALYFCASSVDGARDTEAFFGQGTRLTVV.

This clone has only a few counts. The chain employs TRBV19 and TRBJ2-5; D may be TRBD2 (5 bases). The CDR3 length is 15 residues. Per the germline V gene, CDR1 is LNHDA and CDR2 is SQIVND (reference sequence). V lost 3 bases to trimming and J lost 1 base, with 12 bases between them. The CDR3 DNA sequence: TGTGCCAGTAGTATTCCGGCGGGCCCCCAAGAGACCCAGTACTTC. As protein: CASSIPAGPQETQYF. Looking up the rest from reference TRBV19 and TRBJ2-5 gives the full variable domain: DGGITQSPKYLFRKEGQNVTLSCEQNLNHDAMYWYRQDPGQGLRLIYYSQIVNDFQKGDIAEGYSVSREKKESFPLTVTSAQKNPTAFYLCASSIPAGPQETQYFGPGTRLLVL.

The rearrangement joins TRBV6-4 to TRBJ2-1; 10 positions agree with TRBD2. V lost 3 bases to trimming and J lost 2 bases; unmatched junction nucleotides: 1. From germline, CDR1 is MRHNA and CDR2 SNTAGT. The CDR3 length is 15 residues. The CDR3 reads CASSETSGTYNEQFF. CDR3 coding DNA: TGTGCCAGCAGTGAAACTAGCGGGACCTACAATGAGCAGTTCTTC.

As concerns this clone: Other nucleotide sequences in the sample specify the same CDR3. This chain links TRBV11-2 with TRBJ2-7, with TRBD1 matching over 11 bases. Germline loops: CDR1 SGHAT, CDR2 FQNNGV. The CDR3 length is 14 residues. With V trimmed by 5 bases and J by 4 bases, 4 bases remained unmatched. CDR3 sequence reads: CASSLGQGAYEQYF. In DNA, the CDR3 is TGTGCCAGCAGCCTTGGACAGGGGGCTTACGAGCAGTACTTC.

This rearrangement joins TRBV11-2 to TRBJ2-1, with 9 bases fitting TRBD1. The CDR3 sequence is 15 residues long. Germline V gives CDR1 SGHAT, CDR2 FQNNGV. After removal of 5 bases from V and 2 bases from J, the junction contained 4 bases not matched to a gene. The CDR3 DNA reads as TGTGCCAGCAGCCCCGGGACAGGGACCTACAATGAGCAGTTCTTC. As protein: CASSPGTGTYNEQFF.

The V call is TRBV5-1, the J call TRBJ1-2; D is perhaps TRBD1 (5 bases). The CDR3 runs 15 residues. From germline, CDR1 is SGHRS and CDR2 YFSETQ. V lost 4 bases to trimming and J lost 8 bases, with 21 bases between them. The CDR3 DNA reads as TGCGCCAGCAGCGGGGACTCCGGGACCCCTTTAGGCTACACCTTC. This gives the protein CASSGDSGTPLGYTF.

The CDR3 protein is CASSFSGGAAGELFF. The CDR3 region has the DNA TGTGCCAGCAGCTTTAGCGGGGGGGCCGCCGGGGAGCTGTTTTTT. The genes are TRBV5-4 and TRBJ2-2; 11 bases agree with TRBD2. The V and J ends lost 2 bases and 6 bases, in that order; junction bases with no gene match: 3. CDR1 SGHNT and CDR2 YYREEE come from the germline V gene (reference sequence). The CDR3 has 15 residues. The variable domain in full, completed from reference TRBV5-4 and TRBJ2-2, reads ETGVTQSPTHLIKTRGQQVTLRCSSQSGHNTVSWYQQALGQGPQFIFQYYREEENGRGNFPPRFSGLQFPNYSSELNVNALELDDSALYLCASSFSGGAAGELFFGEGSRLTVL.

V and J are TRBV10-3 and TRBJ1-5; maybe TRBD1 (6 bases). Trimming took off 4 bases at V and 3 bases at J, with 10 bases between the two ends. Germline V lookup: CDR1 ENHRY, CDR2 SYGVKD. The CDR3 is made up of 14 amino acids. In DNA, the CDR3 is TGTGCCATCAGTGCGGCAGGGGACAATCAGCCCCAGCATTTT. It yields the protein CAISAAGDNQPQHF.

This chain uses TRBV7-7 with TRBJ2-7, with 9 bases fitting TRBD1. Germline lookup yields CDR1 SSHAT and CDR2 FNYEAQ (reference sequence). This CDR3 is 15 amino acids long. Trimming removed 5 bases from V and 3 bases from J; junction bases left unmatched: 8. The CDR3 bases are TGTGCCAGCAGCCCCTGGGACAGGGACCTCTACGAGCAGTACTTC. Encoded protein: CASSPWDRDLYEQYF.

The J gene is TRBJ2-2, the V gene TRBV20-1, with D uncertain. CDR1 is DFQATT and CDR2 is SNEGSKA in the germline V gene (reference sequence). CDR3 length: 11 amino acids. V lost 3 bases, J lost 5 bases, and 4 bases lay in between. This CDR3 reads CSASRTGELFF. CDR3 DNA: TGCAGTGCTAGCAGGACCGGGGAGCTGTTTTTT.

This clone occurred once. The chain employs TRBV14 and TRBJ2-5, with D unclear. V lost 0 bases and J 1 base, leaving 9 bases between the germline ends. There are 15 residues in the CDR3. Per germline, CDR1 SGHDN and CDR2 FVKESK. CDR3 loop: CASSQDPTFQETQYF. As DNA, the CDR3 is TGTGCCAGCAGCCAAGATCCGACTTTCCAAGAGACCCAGTACTTC.

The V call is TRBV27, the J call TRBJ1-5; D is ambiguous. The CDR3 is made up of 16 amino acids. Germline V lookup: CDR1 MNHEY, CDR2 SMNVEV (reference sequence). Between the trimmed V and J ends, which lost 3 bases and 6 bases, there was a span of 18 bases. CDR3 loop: CASSFHSSGSGQPQHF. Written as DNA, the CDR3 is TGTGCCAGCAGTTTCCACTCGAGTGGTTCGGGTCAGCCCCAGCATTTT.

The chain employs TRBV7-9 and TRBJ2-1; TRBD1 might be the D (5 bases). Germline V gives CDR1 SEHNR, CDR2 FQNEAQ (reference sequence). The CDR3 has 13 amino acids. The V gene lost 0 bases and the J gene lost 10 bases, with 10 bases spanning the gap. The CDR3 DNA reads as TGTGCCAGCAGCTTAGCCTGGGGCAACGAGCAGTTCTTC. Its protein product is CASSLAWGNEQFF.

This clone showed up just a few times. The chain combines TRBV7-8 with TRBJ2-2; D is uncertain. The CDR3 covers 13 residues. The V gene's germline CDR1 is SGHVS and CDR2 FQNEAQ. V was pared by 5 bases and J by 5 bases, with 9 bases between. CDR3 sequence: CASSPLLTGELFF. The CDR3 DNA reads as TGTGCCAGCAGCCCGCTACTTACCGGGGAGCTGTTTTTT.

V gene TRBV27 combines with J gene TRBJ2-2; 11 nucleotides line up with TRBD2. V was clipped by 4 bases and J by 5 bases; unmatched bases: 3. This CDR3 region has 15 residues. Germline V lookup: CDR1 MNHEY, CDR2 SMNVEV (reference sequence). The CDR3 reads CASSWTSGPTGELFF. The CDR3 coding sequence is TGTGCCAGCAGTTGGACTAGCGGGCCAACCGGGGAGCTGTTTTTT.

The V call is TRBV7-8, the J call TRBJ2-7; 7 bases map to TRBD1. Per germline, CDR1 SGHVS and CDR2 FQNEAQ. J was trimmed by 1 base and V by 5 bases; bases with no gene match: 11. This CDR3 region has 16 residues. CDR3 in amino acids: CASSQYRDSRSYEQYF. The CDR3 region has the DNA TGTGCCAGCAGCCAATACAGGGACAGCAGATCCTACGAGCAGTACTTC.

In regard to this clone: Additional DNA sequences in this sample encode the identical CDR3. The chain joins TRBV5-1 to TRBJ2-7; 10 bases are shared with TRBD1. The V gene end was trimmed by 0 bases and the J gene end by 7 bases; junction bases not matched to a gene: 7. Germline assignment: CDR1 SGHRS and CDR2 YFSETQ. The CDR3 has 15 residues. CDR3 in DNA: TGCGCCAGCAGCTTGGAGGGACAGGGGTTTTATGAGCAGTACTTC. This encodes CASSLEGQGFYEQYF.

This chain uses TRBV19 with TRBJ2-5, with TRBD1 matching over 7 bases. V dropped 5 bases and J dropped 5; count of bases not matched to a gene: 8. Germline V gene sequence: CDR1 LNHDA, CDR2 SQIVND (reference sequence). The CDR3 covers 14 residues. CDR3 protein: CASSPTGQTETQYF. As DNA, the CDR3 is TGTGCCAGTAGTCCCACGGGACAGACGGAGACCCAGTACTTC. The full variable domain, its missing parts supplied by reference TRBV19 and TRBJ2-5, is DGGITQSPKYLFRKEGQNVTLSCEQNLNHDAMYWYRQDPGQGLRLIYYSQIVNDFQKGDIAEGYSVSREKKESFPLTVTSAQKNPTAFYLCASSPTGQTETQYFGPGTRLLVL.

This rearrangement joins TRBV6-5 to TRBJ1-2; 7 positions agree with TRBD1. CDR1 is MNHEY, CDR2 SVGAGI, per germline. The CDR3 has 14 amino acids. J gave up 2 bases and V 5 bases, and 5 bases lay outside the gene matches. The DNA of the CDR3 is TGTGCCAGCAGTCCCCCGGGACAGAACTATGGCTACACCTTC. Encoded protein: CASSPPGQNYGYTF.

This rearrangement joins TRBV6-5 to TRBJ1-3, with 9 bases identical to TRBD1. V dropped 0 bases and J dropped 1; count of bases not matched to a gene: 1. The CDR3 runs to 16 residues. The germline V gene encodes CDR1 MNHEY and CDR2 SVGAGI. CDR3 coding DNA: TGTGCCAGCAGTTACTCACAGGGGGCATCTGGAAACACCATATATTTT. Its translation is CASSYSQGASGNTIYF.

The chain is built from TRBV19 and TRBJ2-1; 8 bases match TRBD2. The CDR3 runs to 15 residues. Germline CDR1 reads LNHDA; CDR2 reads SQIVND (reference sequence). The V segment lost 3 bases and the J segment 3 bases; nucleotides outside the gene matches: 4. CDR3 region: CASSMRTSNYNEQFF. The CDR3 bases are TGTGCCAGTAGTATGCGGACTAGCAACTACAATGAGCAGTTCTTC. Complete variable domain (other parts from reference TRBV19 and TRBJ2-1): DGGITQSPKYLFRKEGQNVTLSCEQNLNHDAMYWYRQDPGQGLRLIYYSQIVNDFQKGDIAEGYSVSREKKESFPLTVTSAQKNPTAFYLCASSMRTSNYNEQFFGPGTRLTVL.

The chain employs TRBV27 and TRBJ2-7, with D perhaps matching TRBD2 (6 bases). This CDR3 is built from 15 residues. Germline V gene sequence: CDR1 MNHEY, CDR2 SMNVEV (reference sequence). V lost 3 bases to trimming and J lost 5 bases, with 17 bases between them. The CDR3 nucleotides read TGTGCCAGCAGTTTCTTAGAACGGGGGAGAGACGAGCAGTACTTC. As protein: CASSFLERGRDEQYF.

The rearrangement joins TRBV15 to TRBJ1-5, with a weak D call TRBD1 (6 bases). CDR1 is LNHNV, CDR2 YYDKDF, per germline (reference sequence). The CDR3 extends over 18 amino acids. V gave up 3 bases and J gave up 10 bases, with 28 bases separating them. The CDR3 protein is CATSRGLQQGSRFAPQHF. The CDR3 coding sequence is TGTGCCACCAGCAGGGGCCTACAACAGGGTAGCCGTTTTGCTCCCCAGCATTTT.

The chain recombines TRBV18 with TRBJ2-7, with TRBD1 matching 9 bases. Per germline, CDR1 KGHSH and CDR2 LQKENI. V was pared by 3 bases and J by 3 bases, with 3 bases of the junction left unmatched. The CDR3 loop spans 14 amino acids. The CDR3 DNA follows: TGTGCCAGCTCACCTGCGGGACAGGGCTACGAGCAGTACTTC. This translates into CASSPAGQGYEQYF.

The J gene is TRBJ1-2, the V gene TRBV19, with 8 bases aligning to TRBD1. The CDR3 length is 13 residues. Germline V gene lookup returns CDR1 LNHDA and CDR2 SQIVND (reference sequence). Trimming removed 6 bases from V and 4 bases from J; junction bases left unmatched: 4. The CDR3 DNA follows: TGTGCCAGTAGCTTGGGACAGGTCTATGGCTACACCTTC. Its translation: CASSLGQVYGYTF.

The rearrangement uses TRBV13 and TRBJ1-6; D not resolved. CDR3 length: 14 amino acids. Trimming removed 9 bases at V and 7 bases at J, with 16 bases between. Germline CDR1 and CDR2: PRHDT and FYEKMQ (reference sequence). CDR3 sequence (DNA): TGTGCCAGTACCAGGTCCGGGAGCAATTCACCCCTCCACTTT. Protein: CASTRSGSNSPLHF. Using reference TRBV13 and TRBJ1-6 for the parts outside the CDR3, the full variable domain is AAGVIQSPRHLIKEKRETATLKCYPIPRHDTVYWYQQGPGQDPQFLISFYEKMQSDKGSIPDRFSAQQFSDYHSELNMSSLELGDSALYFCASTRSGSNSPLHFGNGTRLTVT.

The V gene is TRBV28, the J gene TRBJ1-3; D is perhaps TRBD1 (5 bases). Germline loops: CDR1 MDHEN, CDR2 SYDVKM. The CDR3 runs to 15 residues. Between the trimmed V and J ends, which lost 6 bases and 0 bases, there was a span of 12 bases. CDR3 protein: CASSRGGDSGNTIYF. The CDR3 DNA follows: TGTGCCAGCAGCCGGGGGGGGGACTCTGGAAACACCATATATTTT.